Shown below are 23 T cell receptor beta chains from a single sample sequenced in a study of T cell responses to AZD1222 COVID-19 vaccine. Using immunoSEQ multiplex PCR, the repertoire was profiled, and TCRdb retains in-frame clones only, with some absent. The table shows approximately 67,000 clones, with 86% occurring only once. Material: peripheral blood, obtained on day 0 of AZD1222 vaccination. These receptors originate from an adult in good health.

J is TRBJ1-5 and V is TRBV19; D possibly corresponds to TRBD1 (6 bases). V shed 7 bases and J shed 12 bases, with 13 bases lying between them. The CDR3 loop spans 11 amino acids. Germline-derived CDR1 and CDR2 are LNHDA and SQIVND (reference sequence). The CDR3: CASMGRGIQHF. Here the CDR3 DNA reads TGTGCCAGTATGGGGAGGGGGATCCAGCATTTT.

The V gene is TRBV28, the J gene TRBJ1-2, with D possibly matching TRBD1 (5 bases). The CDR3 has 12 amino acids. Deletions cut 6 bases from V and 6 bases from J, with 11 bases between. The germline V gene has CDR1 MDHEN and CDR2 SYDVKM. The CDR3 DNA follows: TGTGCCAGCAGCCGGGGGATTGATGGCTACACCTTC. Its protein product is CASSRGIDGYTF.

The chain uses TRBV5-4 and TRBJ2-7; D unresolved. CDR1 SGHNT and CDR2 YYREEE come from the germline V gene (reference sequence). CDR3 size: 14 residues. Trimming removed 4 bases at V and 3 bases at J, with 14 bases between. For the CDR3, the DNA is TGTGCCAGCAGCGCGCCTTCTTTCCTCTACGAGCAGTACTTC. This translates into CASSAPSFLYEQYF.

The J gene is TRBJ2-7, the V gene TRBV15; 7 nucleotides agree with TRBD2. The germline V gene encodes CDR1 LNHNV and CDR2 YYDKDF (reference sequence). CDR3 length: 14 amino acids. The junction had 3 bases not matched to a gene; V was cut back by 4 bases and J by 0 bases. The CDR3 nucleotides read TGTGCCACCAGCATCGGGGGGAGCTCCTACGAGCAGTACTTC. The encoded protein is CATSIGGSSYEQYF.

V and J are TRBV9 and TRBJ1-3; D not certain. Germline V gives CDR1 SGDLS, CDR2 YYNGEE. CDR3 length: 15 residues. Trimming shortened V by 0 bases and J by 0 bases, and 7 bases separated the two germline ends. Here the CDR3 reads CASSVAVSSGNTIYF. CDR3 bases: TGTGCCAGCAGCGTAGCCGTTAGCTCTGGAAACACCATATATTTT.

This rearrangement joins TRBV23-1 to TRBJ2-5; 10 bases are a match to TRBD1. TRBV23-1 is flagged as an ORF with uncertain function. Unmatched junction bases numbered 17, after V lost 2 bases and J lost 5 bases. The CDR3 runs 19 residues. Written as DNA, the CDR3 is TGCGCCAGCAGTCAAGAGTTCGGACCGGGACAGGGGACCGGGGAGACCCAGTACTTC. Amino acid sequence: CASSQEFGPGQGTGETQYF.

The genes are TRBV28 and TRBJ1-2; D remains ambiguous. Trimming left V 2 bases short and J 4 bases short, with 11 bases between. The germline V gene has CDR1 MDHEN and CDR2 SYDVKM. The CDR3 sequence is 14 residues long. CDR3 in amino acids: CASSLADWGYGYTF. In DNA, the CDR3 is TGTGCCAGCAGTTTAGCAGATTGGGGCTATGGCTACACCTTC.

The J gene is TRBJ1-2, the V gene TRBV28, with D possibly matching TRBD1 (6 bases). The CDR3 extends over 14 amino acids. Trimming shortened V by 3 bases and J by 4 bases, and 12 bases separated the two germline ends. Germline-derived CDR1 and CDR2 are MDHEN and SYDVKM. In DNA, the CDR3 is TGTGCCAGCAGTTTTTGGGGGGCAGGCTATGGCTACACCTTC. It is translated as CASSFWGAGYGYTF.

The chain is built from TRBV30 and TRBJ2-2; D might be TRBD1 (6 bases). Deletions cut 2 bases from V and 4 bases from J, with 11 bases between. CDR1 is GTSNPN, CDR2 SVGIG, per germline (reference sequence). The CDR3 runs to 14 residues. CDR3 protein: CAWSITGLTGELFF. For the CDR3, the DNA is TGTGCCTGGAGTATAACAGGGCTCACCGGGGAGCTGTTTTTT.

This chain links TRBV30 with TRBJ1-5; D not resolved. Germline-derived CDR1 and CDR2 are GTSNPN and SVGIG (reference sequence). The CDR3 sequence is 13 residues long. Trimming stripped 0 bases from V and 3 bases from J, with 6 bases between. The CDR3 protein is CAWSVKSNQPQHF. Written as DNA, the CDR3 is TGTGCCTGGAGTGTAAAGTCCAATCAGCCCCAGCATTTT.

This clone was observed once. The chain is built from TRBV4-3 and TRBJ1-2, with 8 bases matching TRBD1. The junction had 10 bases not matched to a gene; V was cut back by 0 bases and J by 4 bases. Germline V gene lookup returns CDR1 LGHNA and CDR2 YSLEER. The CDR3 has 17 amino acids. CDR3 sequence: CASSQDLRQGAVYGYTF. CDR3 DNA: TGCGCCAGCAGCCAAGACTTGCGGCAGGGGGCTGTCTATGGCTACACCTTC.

The rearrangement joins TRBV27 to TRBJ2-5; a possible D gene is TRBD2 (7 bases). CDR3 length: 16 amino acids. Germline V gene data show CDR1 as MNHEY and CDR2 as SMNVEV (reference sequence). Deletions cut 10 bases from V and 0 bases from J, with 21 bases between. CDR3 DNA: TGTGCCATCTCCTGCGGGGGCAGTACGTACCAAGAGACCCAGTACTTC. Protein sequence: CAISCGGSTYQETQYF.

This clone has a handful of counts. This chain links TRBV15 with TRBJ2-6; D ambiguous. The germline gives CDR1 LNHNV, CDR2 YYDKDF (reference sequence). V gave up 1 base and J gave up 1 base, with 14 bases separating them. This CDR3 spans 18 amino acids. The CDR3 nucleotides read TGTGCCACCAGCAGAGGCTCCTCTGGCTTGTCTGGGGCCAACGTCCTGACTTTC. Its translation: CATSRGSSGLSGANVLTF. The complete variable domain, with remaining parts taken from reference TRBV15 and TRBJ2-6, reads DAMVIQNPRYQVTQFGKPVTLSCSQTLNHNVMYWYQQKSSQAPKLLFHYYDKDFNNEADTPDNFQSRRPNTSFCFLDIRSPGLGDTAMYLCATSRGSSGLSGANVLTFGAGSRLTVL.

V is TRBV3-1 (or the pseudogene TRBV3-2) and J is TRBJ2-2; D is unclear. Germline CDR1 LGHDT, CDR2 YNNKEL (reference sequence). Trimming took off 1 base at V and 7 bases at J, with 4 bases between the two ends. The CDR3 spans 12 residues. CDR3 region: CASSQGIGELFF. The CDR3 DNA follows: TGTGCCAGCAGCCAAGGAATCGGGGAGCTGTTTTTT.

This sequence joins TRBV5-4 and TRBJ2-5; 11 bases are a match to TRBD2. Unmatched junction bases numbered 3, after V lost 4 bases and J lost 1 base. The CDR3 extends over 15 amino acids. In germline, CDR1 is SGHNT, CDR2 YYREEE (reference sequence). Here the CDR3 reads CASSPGLAAQETQYF. In DNA, the CDR3 is TGTGCCAGCAGCCCGGGACTAGCGGCCCAAGAGACCCAGTACTTC.

V usage is TRBV6-1 and J usage is TRBJ1-2; maybe TRBD1 (5 bases). V gave up 3 bases and J gave up 5 bases, with 7 bases separating them. The germline gives CDR1 MNHNS, CDR2 SASEGT. The CDR3 is 12 residues long. The CDR3 DNA reads as TGTGCCAGCAGTGACGGGGGTTATGGCTACACCTTC. This translates into CASSDGGYGYTF.

V is TRBV11-2 and J is TRBJ1-1; possible D gene TRBD1, 6 bases. The CDR3 consists of 18 residues. Per the germline V gene, CDR1 is SGHAT and CDR2 is FQNNGV. The V and J ends lost 0 bases and 11 bases respectively, with 28 bases between them. The DNA for the CDR3 is TGTGCCAGCAGCTTAGACCGCGGGACAAACCCCCAAACACTGAGGGCTTTCTTT. Translating it yields CASSLDRGTNPQTLRAFF.

This clone is a singleton in its sample. The chain has TRBV6-5 and TRBJ2-1; no clear D gene. V was cut by 6 bases and J by 7 bases, with 13 bases left in between. This CDR3 region has 13 residues. CDR1 and CDR2 (germline): MNHEY, SVGAGI. CDR3 coding DNA: TGTGCCAGCAGAAATCCGGGTCGGAATGAGCAGTTCTTC. This gives the protein CASRNPGRNEQFF.

The chain uses TRBV9 and TRBJ2-1, with D perhaps given as TRBD1 or TRBD2 (5 bases each). Germline loops: CDR1 SGDLS, CDR2 YYNGEE. This CDR3 spans 16 amino acids. Trimming stripped 0 bases from V and 1 base from J, with 11 bases between. CDR3: CASSVGGSRSYNEQFF. As DNA, the CDR3 is TGTGCCAGCAGCGTAGGGGGGTCGAGGTCCTACAATGAGCAGTTCTTC.

The count of this clone is one. The chain links TRBV19 to TRBJ2-6, with 7 bases matching TRBD1. CDR3 length equals 17 residues. Germline V lookup: CDR1 LNHDA, CDR2 SQIVND (reference sequence). V trimming: 6 bases; J trimming: 1 base; junction bases outside the gene matches: 9. This CDR3 is CASRPGTDISGANVLTF. CDR3 DNA: TGTGCCAGTAGGCCCGGGACAGACATATCTGGGGCCAACGTCCTGACTTTC.

The V and J genes are TRBV11-2 and TRBJ1-5; 9 nucleotides agree with TRBD1. The CDR3 covers 15 residues. The J segment lost 1 base and the V segment lost 5 bases, leaving 3 bases of the junction unmatched. The V gene's germline CDR1 is SGHAT and CDR2 FQNNGV. The CDR3 DNA reads TGTGCCAGCAGCAGAGACAGGGGGAGCAATCAGCCCCAGCATTTT. Its protein product is CASSRDRGSNQPQHF. Based on the CDR3 plus reference TRBV11-2 and TRBJ1-5, the full variable domain is EAGVAQSPRYKIIEKRQSVAFWCNPISGHATLYWYQQILGQGPKLLIQFQNNGVVDDSQLPKDRFSAERLKGVDSTLKIQPAKLEDSAVYLCASSRDRGSNQPQHFGDGTRLSIL.

The chain combines TRBV3-1 (or the pseudogene TRBV3-2) with TRBJ2-7; no definite D call. The V and J ends lost 3 bases and 5 bases respectively, with 20 bases between them. The CDR3 extends over 16 amino acids. Germline-derived CDR1 and CDR2 are LGHDT and YNNKEL (reference sequence). As DNA, the CDR3 is TGTGCCAGCAGCCAGCCACTCGACCACCTGGGCGACGAGCAGTACTTC. Encoded protein: CASSQPLDHLGDEQYF.

The chain combines TRBV30 with TRBJ1-3; weak D call: TRBD1 (6 bases). V lost 3 bases and J 1 base, leaving 13 bases between the germline ends. Germline CDR1 reads GTSNPN; CDR2 reads SVGIG (reference sequence). This CDR3 spans 15 amino acids. The DNA for the CDR3 is TGTGCCTGGAGCGACTTTGACAGGTCTGGAAACACCATATATTTT. Protein: CAWSDFDRSGNTIYF.